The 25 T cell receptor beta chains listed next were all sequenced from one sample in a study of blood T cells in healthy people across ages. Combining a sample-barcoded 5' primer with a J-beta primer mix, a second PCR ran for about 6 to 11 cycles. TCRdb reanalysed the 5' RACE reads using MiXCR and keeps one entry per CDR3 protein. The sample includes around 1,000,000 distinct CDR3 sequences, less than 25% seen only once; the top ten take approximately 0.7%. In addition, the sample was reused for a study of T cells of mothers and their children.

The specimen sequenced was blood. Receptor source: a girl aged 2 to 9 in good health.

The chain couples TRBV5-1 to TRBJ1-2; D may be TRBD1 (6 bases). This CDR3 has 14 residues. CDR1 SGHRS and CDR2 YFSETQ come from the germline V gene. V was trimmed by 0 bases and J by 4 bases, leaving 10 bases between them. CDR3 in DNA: TGCGCCAGCAGCTTGGGGACAGCACCCTATGGCTACACCTTC. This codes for CASSLGTAPYGYTF.

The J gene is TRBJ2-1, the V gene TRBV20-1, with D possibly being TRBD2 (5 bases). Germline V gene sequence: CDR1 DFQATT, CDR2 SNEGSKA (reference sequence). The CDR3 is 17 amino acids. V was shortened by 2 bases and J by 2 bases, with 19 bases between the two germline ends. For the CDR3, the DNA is TGCAGTGCTAGACGAAAAGTGGGGAGTAGGACCTACAATGAGCAGTTCTTC. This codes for CSARRKVGSRTYNEQFF.

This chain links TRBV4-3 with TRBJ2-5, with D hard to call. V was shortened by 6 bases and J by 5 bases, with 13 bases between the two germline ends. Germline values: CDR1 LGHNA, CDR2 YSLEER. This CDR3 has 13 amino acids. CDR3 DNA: TGCGCCAGCAGGCAATGGGTTTTTGAGACCCAGTACTTC. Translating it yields CASRQWVFETQYF.

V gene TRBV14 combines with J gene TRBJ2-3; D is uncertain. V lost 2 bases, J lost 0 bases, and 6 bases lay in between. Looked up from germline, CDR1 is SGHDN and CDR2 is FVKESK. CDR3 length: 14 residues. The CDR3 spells CASSQSPSTDTQYF. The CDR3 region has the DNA TGTGCCAGCAGCCAATCCCCGAGCACAGATACGCAGTATTTT.

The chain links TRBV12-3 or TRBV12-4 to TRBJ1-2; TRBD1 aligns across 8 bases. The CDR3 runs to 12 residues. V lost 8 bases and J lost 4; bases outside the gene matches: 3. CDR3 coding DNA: TGTGCCAGCGGACAGGGCATCTATGGCTACACCTTC. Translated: CASGQGIYGYTF.

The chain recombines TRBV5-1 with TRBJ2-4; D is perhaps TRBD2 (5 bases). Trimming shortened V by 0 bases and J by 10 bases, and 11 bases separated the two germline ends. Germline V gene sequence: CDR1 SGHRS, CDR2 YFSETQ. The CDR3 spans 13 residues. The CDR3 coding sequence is TGCGCCAGCAGCTTGGCAGGAGGTGGGATTCAGTACTTC. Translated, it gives CASSLAGGGIQYF. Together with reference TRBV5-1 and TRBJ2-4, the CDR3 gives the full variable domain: KAGVTQTPRYLIKTRGQQVTLSCSPISGHRSVSWYQQTPGQGLQFLFEYFSETQRNKGNFPGRFSGRQFSNSRSEMNVSTLELGDSALYLCASSLAGGGIQYFGAGTRLSVL.

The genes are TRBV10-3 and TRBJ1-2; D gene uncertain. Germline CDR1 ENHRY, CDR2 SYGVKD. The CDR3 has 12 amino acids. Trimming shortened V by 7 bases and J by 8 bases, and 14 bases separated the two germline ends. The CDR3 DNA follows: TGTGCCATCACCCGGACGGGCGAGGGCTACACCTTC. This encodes CAITRTGEGYTF.

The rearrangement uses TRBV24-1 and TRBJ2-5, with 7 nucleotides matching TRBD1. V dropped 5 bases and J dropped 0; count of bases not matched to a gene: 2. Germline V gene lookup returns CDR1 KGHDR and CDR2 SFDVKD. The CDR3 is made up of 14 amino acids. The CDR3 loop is CATSVGTDQETQYF. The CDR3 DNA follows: TGTGCCACCAGTGTTGGGACAGACCAAGAGACCCAGTACTTC.

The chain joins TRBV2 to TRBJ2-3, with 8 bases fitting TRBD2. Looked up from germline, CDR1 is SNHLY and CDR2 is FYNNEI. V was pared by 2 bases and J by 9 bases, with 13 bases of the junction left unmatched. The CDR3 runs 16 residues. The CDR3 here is CASSELKIGTSRTQYF. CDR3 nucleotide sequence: TGTGCCAGCAGTGAATTAAAGATAGGGACTAGTCGGACGCAGTATTTT.

The CDR3 nucleotides are TGTGCCAGCAGTTTCAGGGGCCCCGAGCAGTACTTC. This sequence encodes CASSFRGPEQYF. The chain links TRBV12-3 or TRBV12-4 to TRBJ2-7, with D perhaps TRBD1 (6 bases). The CDR3 length is 12 residues. The germline V and J ends were trimmed by 3 bases and 6 bases, with 9 bases remaining between them.

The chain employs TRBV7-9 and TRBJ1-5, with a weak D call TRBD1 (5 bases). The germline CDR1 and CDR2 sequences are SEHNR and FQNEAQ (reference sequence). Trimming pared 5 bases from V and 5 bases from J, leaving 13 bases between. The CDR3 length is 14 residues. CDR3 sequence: CASSPGGRDQPQHF. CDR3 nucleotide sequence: TGTGCCAGCAGCCCGGGGGGTAGGGATCAGCCCCAGCATTTT.

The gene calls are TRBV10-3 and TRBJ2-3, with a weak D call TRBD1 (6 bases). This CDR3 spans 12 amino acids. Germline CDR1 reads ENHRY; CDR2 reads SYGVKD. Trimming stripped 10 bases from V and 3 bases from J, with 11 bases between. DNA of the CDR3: TGTGCCACAGGGGCCTCAACAGATACGCAGTATTTT. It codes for CATGASTDTQYF.

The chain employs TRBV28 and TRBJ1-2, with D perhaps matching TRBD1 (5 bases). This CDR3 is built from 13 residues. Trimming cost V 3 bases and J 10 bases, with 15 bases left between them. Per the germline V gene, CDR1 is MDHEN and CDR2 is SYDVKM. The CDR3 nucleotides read TGTGCCAGCAGTTTGGGGCTCGGGGTTGACTACACCTTC. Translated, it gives CASSLGLGVDYTF.

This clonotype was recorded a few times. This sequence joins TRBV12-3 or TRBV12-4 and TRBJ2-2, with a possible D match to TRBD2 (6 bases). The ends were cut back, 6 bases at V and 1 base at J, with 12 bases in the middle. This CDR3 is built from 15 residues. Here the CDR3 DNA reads TGTGCCAGCAGGGAGGACGGGGGGAACACCGGGGAGCTGTTTTTT. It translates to CASREDGGNTGELFF.

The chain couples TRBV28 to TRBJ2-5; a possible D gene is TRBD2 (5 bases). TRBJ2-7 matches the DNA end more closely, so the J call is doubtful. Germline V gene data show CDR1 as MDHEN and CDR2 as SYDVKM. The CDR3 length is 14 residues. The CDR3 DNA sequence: TGTGCCAGCGGAGGACGGCCTCTCCCCTACGAGCAGTACTTC. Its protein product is CASGGRPLPYEQYF.

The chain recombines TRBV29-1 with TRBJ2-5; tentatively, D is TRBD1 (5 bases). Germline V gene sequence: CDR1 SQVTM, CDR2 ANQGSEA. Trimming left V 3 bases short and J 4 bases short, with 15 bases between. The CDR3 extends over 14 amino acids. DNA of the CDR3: TGCAGCGTTGAGGGGCCGACTCCACGAGAGACCCAGTACTTC. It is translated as CSVEGPTPRETQYF.

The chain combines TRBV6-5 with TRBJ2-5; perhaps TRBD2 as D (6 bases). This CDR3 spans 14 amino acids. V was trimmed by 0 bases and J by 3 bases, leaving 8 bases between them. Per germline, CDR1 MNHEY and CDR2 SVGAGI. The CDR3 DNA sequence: TGTGCCAGCAGTTACTCGGGGGGAAAAGAGACCCAGTACTTC. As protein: CASSYSGGKETQYF.

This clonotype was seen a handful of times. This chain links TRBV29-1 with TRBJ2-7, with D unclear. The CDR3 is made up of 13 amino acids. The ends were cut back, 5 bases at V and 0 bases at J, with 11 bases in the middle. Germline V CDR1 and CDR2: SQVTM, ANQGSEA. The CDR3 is CSVSEYSSYEQYF. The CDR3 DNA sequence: TGCAGCGTTTCCGAATATAGCTCCTACGAGCAGTACTTC.

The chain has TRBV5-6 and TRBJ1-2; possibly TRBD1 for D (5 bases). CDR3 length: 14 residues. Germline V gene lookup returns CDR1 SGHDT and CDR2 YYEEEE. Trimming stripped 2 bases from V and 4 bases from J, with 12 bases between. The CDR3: CASSFSGTPYGYTF. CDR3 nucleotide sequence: TGTGCCAGCAGCTTCTCCGGGACCCCCTATGGCTACACCTTC.

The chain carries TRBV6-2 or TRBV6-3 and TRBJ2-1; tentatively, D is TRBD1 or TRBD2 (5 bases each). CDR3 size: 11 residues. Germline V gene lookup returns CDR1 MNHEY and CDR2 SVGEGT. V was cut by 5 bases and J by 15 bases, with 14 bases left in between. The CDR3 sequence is CASSVRDVLFF. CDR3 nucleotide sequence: TGTGCCAGCAGTGTCCGGGACGTCCTGTTCTTC.

CDR3 coding DNA: TGCAGCGTTAAAATGGTTGAAGCCGGGGAGCTGTTTTTT. Translation gives CSVKMVEAGELFF. This rearrangement joins TRBV29-1 to TRBJ2-2; D ambiguous. Trimming shortened V by 5 bases and J by 6 bases, and 13 bases separated the two germline ends. Per germline, CDR1 SQVTM and CDR2 ANQGSEA. This CDR3 has 13 residues.

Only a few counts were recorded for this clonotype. The CDR3 reads CASSEGGSPYEQYF. The DNA for the CDR3 is TGTGCCAGCAGCGAAGGGGGAAGCCCCTACGAGCAGTACTTC. V usage is TRBV9 and J usage is TRBJ2-7; a weak D match, TRBD1 (6 bases). The germline V gene encodes CDR1 SGDLS and CDR2 YYNGEE. V gave up 3 bases and J gave up 2 bases, with 12 bases separating them. This CDR3 has 14 residues.

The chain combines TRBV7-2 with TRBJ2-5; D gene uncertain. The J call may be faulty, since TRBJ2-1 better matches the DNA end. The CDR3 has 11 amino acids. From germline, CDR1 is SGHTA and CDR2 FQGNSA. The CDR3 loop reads CAILRRNEQFF. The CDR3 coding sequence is TGTGCCATCCTTCGGCGGAATGAGCAGTTCTTC.

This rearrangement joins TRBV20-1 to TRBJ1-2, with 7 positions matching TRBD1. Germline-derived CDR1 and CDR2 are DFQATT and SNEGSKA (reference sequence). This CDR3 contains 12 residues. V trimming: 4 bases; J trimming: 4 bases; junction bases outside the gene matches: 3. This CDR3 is CSATGGVYGYTF. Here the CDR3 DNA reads TGCAGTGCTACAGGGGGGGTCTATGGCTACACCTTC.

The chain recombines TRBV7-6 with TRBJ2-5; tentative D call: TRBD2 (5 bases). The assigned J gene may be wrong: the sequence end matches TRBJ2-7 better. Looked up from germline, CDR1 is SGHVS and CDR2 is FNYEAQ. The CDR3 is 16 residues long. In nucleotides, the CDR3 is TGTGCCAGCAGCTTAGAACCGGGGTCGGTGAACTACGAGCAGTACTTC. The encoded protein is CASSLEPGSVNYEQYF.